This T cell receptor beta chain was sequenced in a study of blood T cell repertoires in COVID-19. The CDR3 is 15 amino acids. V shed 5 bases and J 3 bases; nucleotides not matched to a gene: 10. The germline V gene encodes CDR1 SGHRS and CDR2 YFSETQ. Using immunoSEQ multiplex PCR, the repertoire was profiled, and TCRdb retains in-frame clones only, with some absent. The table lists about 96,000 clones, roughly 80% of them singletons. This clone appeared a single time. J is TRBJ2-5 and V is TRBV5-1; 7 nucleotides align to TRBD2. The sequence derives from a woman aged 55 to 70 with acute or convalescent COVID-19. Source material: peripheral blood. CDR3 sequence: CASRSSLGTKETQYF. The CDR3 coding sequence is TGCGCCAGCAGGTCCTCGCTCGGGACTAAAGAGACCCAGTACTTC.